The text below deals with one T cell receptor (beta chain). Antigen specificity is unknown. The sample originates from a study of vaccination and CD4 T cells after COVID-19. Notes on the study in general: It was observed that, in convalescent patients, a median 86.3% of reactive clones arose only post-vaccination.

Specified treatment: approximately 11-day PBMC culture with coronavirus spike peptide pools or control peptides (ViraFEST assay). One should note that the unexposed donor's CD4+ T cells were collected before the COVID-19 pandemic (2011-2018). At the Johns Hopkins FTIC core, DNA taken from cultured CD4+ T cells was sequenced by way of the Oncomine TCR Beta short-read assay. TCRdb reprocessed the PCR reads via MiXCR and lists one record per CDR3 protein. The sample carries 5,000 to 7,500 distinct CDR3 sequences, about 35% recorded once. The sample consisted of CD4+ T cells from blood, cultured in vitro. The TCR sequence derives from a human donor in good health.

The CDR3 here is CSAREGLAMTQHF. CDR3 DNA sequence: TGCAGTGCTAGGGAGGGCCTCGCGATGACCCAGCATTTT. The chain links TRBV20-1 to TRBJ1-5; unclear D gene. Germline CDR1 reads DFQATT; CDR2 reads SNEGSKA (reference sequence). The CDR3 runs 13 residues. V was trimmed by 3 bases and J by 11 bases, leaving 17 bases between them.